Described below is a single TCR beta chain sequence and its context. This clonotype was observed a few times. Its antigen is currently not known. No quality values exist for individual bases; no much larger clone is one base distant. The sample comes from a study of T-cell memory formation after mild COVID-19 (dated by TCRdb to about 2021). In the study overall: TCR sequence clusters from the two donors were found to be largely donor specific. The cohort was made up of two young adult volunteers, one female and one male, who were previously healthy. In a couple of donors, T-cell clones that expanded and contracted after mild COVID-19 were followed by sequencing TCRalpha and TCRbeta repertoires longitudinally.

These reads were obtained on an Illumina NovaSeq 6000. Using 5'RACE with constant-segment primers, TCRalpha and TCRbeta cDNA libraries were constructed, with sample barcodes and unique molecular identifiers added in the process. Trizol reagent was used to extract RNA from every sample. Library amplification was performed in two PCR steps, and a second sample barcode and Illumina TruSeq adapters were introduced in the second step. Sequencing of the libraries was done on an Illumina NovaSeq, producing 2 x 150 bp paired-end reads. The study's own analysis went as follows. The reads were demultiplexed and collapsed into UMI-guided consensus sequences using migec v1.2.7. Using mixcr v2.1.11, UMI consensuses were aligned to TRA and TRB V and J templates and then assembled into clonotypes. Expanded or contracted clonotypes were those called significant by both edgeR and NoisET, with noise models trained on biological replicates. For edgeR calls, the thresholds were a false discovery rate-adjusted p below 0.01 and a log2 fold-change of 1. As an exploratory analysis of dynamics, max-normalized trajectories of the 1000 most abundant clonotypes were examined by PCA with hierarchical clustering. Separately sequenced CD4+ and CD8+ repertoires were used to assign the CD4 or CD8 phenotype of responding clones. TCRdb redid the processing of the public reads, applying fastp at Q25 and MiXCR, and retained in-frame beta chains. One record per CDR3 amino acid sequence lists the most common genes and DNA. The V and J calls shown here were made by TCRdb, not taken from the authors' results. This sample gives about 110,000 distinct CDR3 sequences in total; around 17% of them show up just once. The top ten hold roughly 5.5% of the sample.

Ficoll-Paque density gradient centrifugation was the method used to isolate PBMCs. General study outcomes and caveats: Contracting CD4+ clones were located mainly in the CM and EM memory subsets, whereas CD8+ clones were found to be enriched in EMRA. The second-wave clones that peaked on day 37 were not confirmed to be SARS-CoV-2 specific. Clones that contracted from day 15 to 85 showed balanced CD4/CD8 phenotypes, whereas a second wave of clones that expanded from day 15 to 37 leaned towards CD4+. The detection of some responding clones in pre-infection memory suggests that pre-existing cross-reactive memory T cells joined the SARS-CoV-2 response. The study covered only two mild cases, and larger cohorts including severe cases with pre-infection samples were considered necessary.

There are 12 amino acids in the CDR3, from cysteine to phenylalanine inclusive. Only CDR3 DNA is held: 36 bases, read in frame from base 1. The junction shows trimming of 5 bases on V and 8 bases on J, and the gene matches do not reach 4 bases of it. This TCR derives from a man in his late teens or twenties who had mild COVID-19 (a few samples of this study predate the infection). The sample titles of this study are shuffled in the database, so cell type and time point are left out; the donor was told from shared clones. The sequencing input was PBMCs or a T cell subset sorted from them (not recorded which). The chain was built from TRBV12-3 or TRBV12-4 and TRBJ1-2, with 8 middle bases fitting TRBD1. At the DNA level, the sequence is TGTGCCAGCAGTACGACAGGGGAAGGCTACACCTTC. The encoded protein is CASSTTGEGYTF.